One sample yielded the 16 T cell receptor beta chains listed below, sequenced in a study of control samples from healthy donors and cancer patients. Here immunoSEQ multiplex PCR was the method, and the copy in TCRdb shows in-frame clones only, minus some. The sample consists of around 120,000 clones, about 95% of them appearing once. The sample consisted of blood. Source of these receptors: a man aged 30 to 39 in good health.

The rearrangement joins TRBV5-1 to TRBJ2-2; D possibly corresponds to TRBD1 (6 bases). Germline lookup yields CDR1 SGHRS and CDR2 YFSETQ. V lost 3 bases to trimming and J lost 0 bases, with 12 bases between them. CDR3 length: 16 residues. The DNA of the CDR3 is TGCGCCAGCAGCTCCCAGGGGACACCGAACACCGGGGAGCTGTTTTTT. This gives the protein CASSSQGTPNTGELFF.

The gene calls are TRBV5-1 and TRBJ1-6, with 8 bases aligning to TRBD1. This CDR3 region has 16 residues. J lost 9 bases, V lost 3 bases, and 11 bases had no gene match. In germline, CDR1 is SGHRS, CDR2 YFSETQ. The CDR3: CASSSSYTGGGSPLHF. Written as DNA, the CDR3 is TGCGCCAGCAGCTCGAGTTACACAGGGGGTGGTTCACCCCTCCACTTT.

The rearrangement uses TRBV28 and TRBJ2-3; D uncertain. Trimming cost V 3 bases and J 3 bases, with 7 bases left between them. There are 13 residues in the CDR3. In germline, CDR1 is MDHEN, CDR2 SYDVKM. The CDR3 loop is CASSLGMTDTQYF. In DNA, the CDR3 is TGTGCCAGCAGTTTGGGCATGACAGATACGCAGTATTTT.

The genes are TRBV3-1 (or the pseudogene TRBV3-2) and TRBJ1-1; possible D gene TRBD1, 5 bases. CDR1 and CDR2 from the germline V gene are LGHDT and YNNKEL (reference sequence). This CDR3 region has 15 residues. V was clipped by 0 bases and J by 4 bases, with 12 bases between them. The CDR3 loop is CASSQEWGSSTEAFF. CDR3 in DNA: TGTGCCAGCAGCCAAGAATGGGGGTCTAGCACTGAAGCTTTCTTT.

The genes are TRBV29-1 and TRBJ1-5, with 11 nucleotides matching TRBD1. J gave up 6 bases and V 6 bases, and 7 bases lay outside the gene matches. CDR3 length equals 14 residues. Germline V gene sequence: CDR1 SQVTM, CDR2 ANQGSEA. The CDR3 loop reads CSVAGTGGGQPQHF. The CDR3 DNA reads as TGCAGCGTAGCCGGGACAGGGGGAGGTCAGCCCCAGCATTTT. Full variable domain (missing parts from reference TRBV29-1 and TRBJ1-5): SAVISQKPSRDICQRGTSLTIQCQVDSQVTMMFWYRQQPGQSLTLIATANQGSEATYESGFVIDKFPISRPNLTFSTLTVSNMSPEDSSIYLCSVAGTGGGQPQHFGDGTRLSIL.

This clone was counted a single time. The chain couples TRBV6-2 or TRBV6-3 to TRBJ1-2; 7 bases fit TRBD1. Germline lookup yields CDR1 MNHEY and CDR2 SVGEGT. The CDR3 spans 15 residues. The V segment lost 4 bases and the J segment 2 bases; nucleotides outside the gene matches: 7. The CDR3, as DNA: TGTGCCAGCAGTTCTATCCGGACAGGAAACTATGGCTACACCTTC. This encodes CASSSIRTGNYGYTF.

The V gene is TRBV19, the J gene TRBJ2-1, with D possibly matching TRBD1 (5 bases). This CDR3 is 15 amino acids long. The V end lost 3 bases, the J end lost 4 bases, and 13 bases lay between the germline ends. CDR1 is LNHDA and CDR2 is SQIVND in the germline V gene (reference sequence). The CDR3 nucleotides read TGTGCCAGTAGTATCTCCCCGACAGATTACAATGAGCAGTTCTTC. The encoded protein is CASSISPTDYNEQFF. The entire variable domain, with the rest obtained from reference TRBV19 and TRBJ2-1, is as follows: DGGITQSPKYLFRKEGQNVTLSCEQNLNHDAMYWYRQDPGQGLRLIYYSQIVNDFQKGDIAEGYSVSREKKESFPLTVTSAQKNPTAFYLCASSISPTDYNEQFFGPGTRLTVL.

This chain joins TRBV27 and TRBJ1-2, with 7 positions matching TRBD1. V lost 2 bases and J lost 8; bases outside the gene matches: 8. CDR1 is MNHEY, CDR2 SMNVEV, per germline (reference sequence). The CDR3 is 14 amino acids. The CDR3 DNA follows: TGTGCCAGCAGTTTACCAGGGGGTTTCGGCGGCTACACCTTC. The encoded protein is CASSLPGGFGGYTF.

The chain recombines TRBV13 with TRBJ2-7, with 8 bases aligning to TRBD2. The J segment lost 6 bases and the V segment lost 4 bases, leaving 2 bases of the junction unmatched. The V gene's germline CDR1 is PRHDT and CDR2 FYEKMQ (reference sequence). This CDR3 has 12 residues. CDR3 nucleotides: TGTGCCAGCAGCTCGCTAGCGGGCGAGCAGTACTTC. Residues: CASSSLAGEQYF.

This clone was found a few times. The V and J genes are TRBV19 and TRBJ2-1; D could derive from TRBD1 or TRBD2 (5 bases each). The germline CDR1 and CDR2 sequences are LNHDA and SQIVND (reference sequence). V was shortened by 5 bases and J by 9 bases, with 23 bases between the two germline ends. The CDR3 is made up of 16 amino acids. The CDR3 nucleotides read TGTGCCAGTAGTTCCTCCGGGGCCCAGGGTTGGGGTGAGCAGTTCTTC. It is translated as CASSSSGAQGWGEQFF.

This rearrangement joins TRBV30 to TRBJ2-7; tentative D call: TRBD2 (5 bases). V shed 0 bases and J shed 2 bases, with 11 bases lying between them. The germline CDR1 and CDR2 sequences are GTSNPN and SVGIG (reference sequence). CDR3 length: 14 residues. CDR3 DNA: TGTGCCTGGAGTGTACCCCCGGGAACCTACGAGCAGTACTTC. This encodes CAWSVPPGTYEQYF.

This chain joins TRBV5-6 and TRBJ2-7; D is ambiguous. Trimming left V 6 bases short and J 0 bases short, with 13 bases between. The CDR3 sequence is 14 residues long. Germline V CDR1 and CDR2: SGHDT, YYEEEE. CDR3 DNA: TGTGCCAGCACTGCACAGCATTACTCCTACGAGCAGTACTTC. This codes for CASTAQHYSYEQYF.

The CDR3 region is CASSRADRGKNGELFF. In DNA form, the CDR3 reads TGTGCCAGCAGTCGAGCGGACAGGGGGAAGAACGGGGAGCTGTTTTTT. The chain is built from TRBV28 and TRBJ2-2, with 10 positions matching TRBD1. With 5 bases clipped from V and 7 bases from J, the junction kept 10 bases outside the gene matches. Germline lookup yields CDR1 MDHEN and CDR2 SYDVKM. This CDR3 spans 16 amino acids.

This chain uses TRBV11-2 with TRBJ1-2, with 7 bases lining up with TRBD1. Germline assignment: CDR1 SGHAT and CDR2 FQNNGV. J lost 4 bases, V lost 1 base, and 12 bases had no gene match. CDR3 length: 17 amino acids. The CDR3 region has the DNA TGTGCCAGCAGCTTAGCGACAGGGAGGAGGGGGGGCTATGGCTACACCTTC. It translates to CASSLATGRRGGYGYTF.

This chain uses TRBV7-6 with TRBJ1-5; 7 bases agree with TRBD1. The CDR3 runs 16 residues. Germline V gene sequence: CDR1 SGHVS, CDR2 FNYEAQ. V dropped 5 bases and J dropped 1; count of bases not matched to a gene: 8. Written as DNA, the CDR3 is TGTGCCAGCAGCCTAGGGGGCCGATGGAGCAATCAGCCCCAGCATTTT. Its protein is CASSLGGRWSNQPQHF.

The rearrangement links TRBV4-1 to TRBJ2-7; tentatively, D is TRBD1 (6 bases). The CDR3 spans 14 residues. The germline gives CDR1 MGHRA, CDR2 YSYEKL. V was pared by 1 base and J by 4 bases, with 11 bases between. In DNA, the CDR3 is TGCGCCAGCAGCCAAGTTGGACAGCCATACGAGCAGTACTTC. Residues: CASSQVGQPYEQYF.